These 20 T cell receptor beta chains share one sample of origin, sequenced in a study of blood T cell repertoires in COVID-19. Here immunoSEQ multiplex PCR was the method, and the copy in TCRdb shows in-frame clones only, minus some. Found here are about 74,000 clones, about nine tenths of them singletons; the top ten hold roughly 30%. The sample taken for sequencing was peripheral blood. Receptor source: a woman of 80 years or more with active or convalescent COVID-19.

V is TRBV5-8 and J is TRBJ2-7; no reliable D call. Trimming cost V 0 bases and J 1 base, with 5 bases left between them. The germline CDR1 and CDR2 sequences are SGHTS and YDEGEE. The CDR3 has 13 amino acids. The CDR3 here is CASSLGQSYEQYF. CDR3 nucleotide sequence: TGTGCCAGCAGCTTGGGACAATCCTACGAGCAGTACTTC.

The chain employs TRBV19 and TRBJ1-4, with a tentative D call TRBD1 (6 bases). The CDR3 loop spans 14 amino acids. Between the trimmed V and J ends, which lost 6 bases and 8 bases, there was a span of 16 bases. Germline CDR1 is LNHDA and CDR2 is SQIVND (reference sequence). CDR3 DNA: TGTGCCAGTAGCATTACAGGGTTGGACGAAAAACTGTTTTTT. This codes for CASSITGLDEKLFF.

V is TRBV18 and J is TRBJ2-3; 9 nucleotides align to TRBD2. J lost 10 bases, V lost 4 bases, and 6 bases had no gene match. CDR1 is KGHSH and CDR2 is LQKENI in the germline V gene. The CDR3 covers 13 residues. CDR3 residues: CASSLIAGEAQYF. In DNA form, the CDR3 reads TGTGCCAGCTCACTTATAGCGGGGGAGGCGCAGTATTTT.

The chain combines TRBV4-3 with TRBJ2-1, with no clear D. V was shortened by 0 bases and J by 6 bases, with 9 bases between the two germline ends. The germline CDR1 and CDR2 sequences are LGHNA and YSLEER. CDR3 length equals 14 residues. The CDR3, as DNA: TGCGCCAGCAGCCAAGATGGGCTCTCCAATGAGCAGTTCTTC. Translation gives CASSQDGLSNEQFF.

The chain employs TRBV5-1 and TRBJ1-2, with D possibly TRBD1 on 6 matching bases. The germline V gene encodes CDR1 SGHRS and CDR2 YFSETQ. V was clipped by 0 bases and J by 9 bases, with 18 bases between them. This CDR3 contains 15 residues. The CDR3 bases are TGCGCCAGCAGCTTGGGTGACAGGTCAGGGTCGAGCTACACCTTC. Residues: CASSLGDRSGSSYTF.

This clone has only a few counts. V is TRBV6-6 and J is TRBJ2-7; a weak D match, TRBD1 (7 bases). This CDR3 is built from 16 residues. CDR1 is MNHNY and CDR2 is SVGAGI in the germline V gene (reference sequence). The V and J ends lost 6 bases and 12 bases respectively, with 30 bases between them. The CDR3 protein is CASSPNPDREAGTLYF. CDR3 in DNA: TGTGCCAGCAGCCCCAACCCCGACAGGGAAGCGGGTACTTTGTACTTC.

The chain links TRBV7-9 to TRBJ1-2; D gene unclear. The CDR3 is 13 amino acids. V was trimmed by 8 bases and J by 3 bases, leaving 13 bases between them. Germline lookup yields CDR1 SEHNR and CDR2 FQNEAQ (reference sequence). CDR3 nucleotide sequence: TGTGCCAGCTCCGTCAACAACCACTATGGCTACACCTTC. Its protein product is CASSVNNHYGYTF.

The chain links TRBV11-2 to TRBJ2-1, with 9 positions matching TRBD2. The junction had 7 bases not matched to a gene; V was cut back by 3 bases and J by 4 bases. CDR1 is SGHAT, CDR2 FQNNGV, per germline. This CDR3 spans 16 amino acids. The CDR3 nucleotides are TGTGCCAGCAGCTTGGAAGGAGCGGGGGGTTACAATGAGCAGTTCTTC. This translates into CASSLEGAGGYNEQFF.

The CDR3 nucleotides read TGTGCCAGCAGCTTCGGGGGGATAGTCAACACCGGGGAGCTGTTTTTT. This translates into CASSFGGIVNTGELFF. This rearrangement joins TRBV7-2 to TRBJ2-2; 7 bases map to TRBD2. The CDR3 sequence is 16 residues long. Germline CDR1 is SGHTA and CDR2 is FQGNSA. V gave up 3 bases and J gave up 2 bases; unmatched junction bases: 6.

This rearrangement joins TRBV7-3 to TRBJ2-3; the match to TRBD2 covers 12 bases. The junction had 5 bases not matched to a gene; V was cut back by 5 bases and J by 2 bases. Germline-derived CDR1 and CDR2 are SGHTA and FQGTGA. This CDR3 has 16 amino acids. CDR3 DNA sequence: TGTGCCAGCAGCCTTAGACTAGCGGGAGTCACAGATACGCAGTATTTT. Translation: CASSLRLAGVTDTQYF.

The chain recombines TRBV4-1 with TRBJ1-1; possibly TRBD1 for D (6 bases). CDR3 size: 19 residues. V was shortened by 2 bases and J by 0 bases, with 22 bases between the two germline ends. In germline, CDR1 is MGHRA, CDR2 YSYEKL. CDR3: CASSQWGGVSGDMNTEAFF. The CDR3 DNA reads TGCGCCAGCAGCCAATGGGGGGGAGTTTCAGGGGACATGAACACTGAAGCTTTCTTT.

This CDR3 is CASSISWGPEAFF. CDR3 DNA sequence: TGTGCCAGTAGCATTTCGTGGGGGCCTGAAGCTTTCTTT. The gene calls are TRBV19 and TRBJ1-1; tentatively, D is TRBD1 (6 bases). The CDR3 extends over 13 amino acids. Germline values: CDR1 LNHDA, CDR2 SQIVND (reference sequence). V lost 6 bases and J lost 6, with 14 bases in between.

For the CDR3, the DNA is TGTGCCAGCAGCTTACAGCGGGAAACCTCCTACGAGCAGTACTTC. Encoded protein: CASSLQRETSYEQYF. The chain recombines TRBV11-2 with TRBJ2-7, with TRBD2 identical over 7 bases. With 2 bases clipped from V and 0 bases from J, the junction kept 4 bases outside the gene matches. Germline CDR1 and CDR2: SGHAT and FQNNGV. The CDR3 is 15 amino acids. Using reference TRBV11-2 and TRBJ2-7 for the parts outside the CDR3, the full variable domain is EAGVAQSPRYKIIEKRQSVAFWCNPISGHATLYWYQQILGQGPKLLIQFQNNGVVDDSQLPKDRFSAERLKGVDSTLKIQPAKLEDSAVYLCASSLQRETSYEQYFGPGTRLTVT.

The chain uses TRBV5-4 and TRBJ1-2, with TRBD1 as a possible D gene (6 bases). The CDR3 is 13 residues long. With 2 bases removed from V and 4 bases from J, the gap between germline ends came to 9 bases. Germline V gives CDR1 SGHNT, CDR2 YYREEE (reference sequence). CDR3 sequence: CASSLRQVYGYTF. CDR3 bases: TGTGCCAGCAGCTTACGACAGGTCTATGGCTACACCTTC.

The chain has TRBV19 and TRBJ2-1; unclear D gene. V lost 7 bases and J 1 base, leaving 11 bases between the germline ends. Germline assignment: CDR1 LNHDA and CDR2 SQIVND (reference sequence). The CDR3 loop spans 14 amino acids. CDR3 amino acids: CASNDFKSYNEQFF. The CDR3 nucleotides read TGTGCCAGTAATGACTTCAAATCCTACAATGAGCAGTTCTTC.

This clone has a single count. The chain joins TRBV5-1 to TRBJ2-5; no firm D call. CDR3 size: 13 residues. CDR1 is SGHRS, CDR2 YFSETQ, per germline. V shed 2 bases and J shed 5 bases, with 10 bases lying between them. The DNA for the CDR3 is TGCGCCAGCAGCTTTGTGACAATCGAGACCCAGTACTTC. Its translation is CASSFVTIETQYF.

This clone was observed a few times. J is TRBJ2-3 and V is TRBV5-1, with D possibly being TRBD2 (7 bases). This CDR3 is 17 amino acids long. Germline lookup yields CDR1 SGHRS and CDR2 YFSETQ. V was cut by 0 bases and J by 0 bases, with 14 bases left in between. The CDR3 DNA follows: TGCGCCAGCAGCTTGGGGGCGGGGGCCACAAGCACAGATACGCAGTATTTT. Translation gives CASSLGAGATSTDTQYF.

The chain is built from TRBV6-5 and TRBJ1-2; 7 nucleotides match TRBD1. Germline loops: CDR1 MNHEY, CDR2 SVGAGI. V lost 7 bases, J lost 7 bases, and 15 bases stayed unmatched. This CDR3 has 15 residues. In DNA form, the CDR3 reads TGTGCCAGCACCGTAGGGGGACAGAAGAGTGGTGGCTACACCTTC. Translation gives CASTVGGQKSGGYTF.

This chain connects TRBV7-3 to TRBJ1-1; 7 bases fit TRBD1. Germline V gene data show CDR1 as SGHTA and CDR2 as FQGTGA. CDR3 length equals 14 residues. Trimming took 4 bases from V and 1 from J; bases not matched to a gene: 3. The CDR3, as DNA: TGTGCCAGCAGCTCGACAGGGCCGAACACTGAAGCTTTCTTT. Its translation: CASSSTGPNTEAFF.

This chain uses TRBV10-3 with TRBJ2-5; a possible D gene is TRBD2 (6 bases). Deletions cut 10 bases from V and 0 bases from J, with 9 bases between. CDR3 length: 12 amino acids. Germline CDR1 reads ENHRY; CDR2 reads SYGVKD. DNA of the CDR3: TGTGCCACCCGGACTAACCAAGAGACCCAGTACTTC. Protein product: CATRTNQETQYF.